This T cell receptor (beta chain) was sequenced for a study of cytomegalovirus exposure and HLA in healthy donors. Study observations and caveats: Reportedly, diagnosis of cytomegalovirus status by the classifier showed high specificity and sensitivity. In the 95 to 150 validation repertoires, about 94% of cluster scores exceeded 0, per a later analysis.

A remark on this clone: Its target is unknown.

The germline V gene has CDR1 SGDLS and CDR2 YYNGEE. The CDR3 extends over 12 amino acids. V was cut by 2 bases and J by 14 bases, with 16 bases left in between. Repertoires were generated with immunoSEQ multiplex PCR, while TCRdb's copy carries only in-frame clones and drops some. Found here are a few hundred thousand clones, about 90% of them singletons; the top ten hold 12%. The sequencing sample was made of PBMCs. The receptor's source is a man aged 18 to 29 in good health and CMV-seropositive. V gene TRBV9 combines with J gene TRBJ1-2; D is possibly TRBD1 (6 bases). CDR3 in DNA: TGTGCCAGCAGCGTGAGGGGGGCGTCTGTTACCTTC. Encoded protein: CASSVRGASVTF.